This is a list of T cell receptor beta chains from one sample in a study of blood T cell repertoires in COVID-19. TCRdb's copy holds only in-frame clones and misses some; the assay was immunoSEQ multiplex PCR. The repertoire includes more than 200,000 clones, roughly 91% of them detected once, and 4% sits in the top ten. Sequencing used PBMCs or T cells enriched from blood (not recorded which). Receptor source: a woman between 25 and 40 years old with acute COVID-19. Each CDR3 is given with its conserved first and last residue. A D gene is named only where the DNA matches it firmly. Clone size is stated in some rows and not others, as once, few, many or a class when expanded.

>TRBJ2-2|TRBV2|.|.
TGTGCCAGCAGTGGTTGGGGAGAGAACACCGGGGAGCTGTTTTTT
CASSGWGENTGELFF
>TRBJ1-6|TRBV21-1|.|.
TGTGCCAGCAGCAACCGGGACACCGATTCACCCCTCCACTTT
CASSNRDTDSPLHF
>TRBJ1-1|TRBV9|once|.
TGTGCCAGCAGCTTATGGGGGAGCGGGGACACTGAAGCTTTCTTT
CASSLWGSGDTEAFF
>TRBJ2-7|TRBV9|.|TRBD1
TGTGCCAGCAGCCCCTCCGGGACAGATGCCTACGAGCAGTACTTC
CASSPSGTDAYEQYF
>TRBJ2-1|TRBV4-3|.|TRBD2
TGCGCCAGCAGCCAAGACGGGACTAAATACAATGAGCAGTTCTTC
CASSQDGTKYNEQFF
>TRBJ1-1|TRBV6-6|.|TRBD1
TGTGCCAGCATAACAGGGGCGAACACTGAAGCTTTCTTT
CASITGANTEAFF
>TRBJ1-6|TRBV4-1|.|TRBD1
TGCGCCAGCAGCCTAAACAGGGGGGATAATTCACCCCTCCACTTT
CASSLNRGDNSPLHF
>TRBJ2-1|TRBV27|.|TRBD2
TGTGCCAGCAAATCGCTAGCGGGGGGCCTCGACAATGAGCAGTTCTTC
CASKSLAGGLDNEQFF
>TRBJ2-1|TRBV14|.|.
TGTGCCAGCAGCCATGATGCTAGCCAATTCTACAATGAGCAGTTCTTC
CASSHDASQFYNEQFF
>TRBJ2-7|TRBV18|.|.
TGTGCCAGCTCACCACGGGCTAGCGACCTCTCCTACGAGCAGTACTTC
CASSPRASDLSYEQYF
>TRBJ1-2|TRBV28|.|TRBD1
TGTGCCAGCAGACTACAGGGGAATGGCTATGGCTACACCTTC
CASRLQGNGYGYTF
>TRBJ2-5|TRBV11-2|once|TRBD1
TGTGCCAGCAGCTTAGGCAGGGGGCAACAAGAGACCCAGTACTTC
CASSLGRGQQETQYF
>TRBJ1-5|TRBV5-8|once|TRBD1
TGTGCCAGCAGCTTGGTCGTGGACAGGCCTAGCAATCAGCCCCAGCATTTT
CASSLVVDRPSNQPQHF
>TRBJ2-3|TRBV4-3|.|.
TGCGCCAGCAGCCAAGACGCGGAGTTCACAGATACGCAGTATTTT
CASSQDAEFTDTQYF
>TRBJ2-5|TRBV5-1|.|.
TGCGCCAGCAGCTTGGGGGCAGAGACCCAGTACTTC
CASSLGAETQYF
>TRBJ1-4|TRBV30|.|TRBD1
TGTGCCTCGGACGGCCAGGGGGATGAAAAACTGTTTTTT
CASDGQGDEKLFF
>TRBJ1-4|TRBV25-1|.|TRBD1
TGTGCCAGCACAACCGGGACAGCTAATGAAAAACTGTTTTTT
CASTTGTANEKLFF
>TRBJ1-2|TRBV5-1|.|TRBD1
TGCGCCAGCAGCTTAGGACAGGGGAACGGGAAAGGCTACACCTTC
CASSLGQGNGKGYTF
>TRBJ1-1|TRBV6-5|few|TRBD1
TGTGCCAGCAGAGACAGGGACAGGGGGACTGAAGCTTTCTTT
CASRDRDRGTEAFF
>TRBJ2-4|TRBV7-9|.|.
TGTGCCAGCACCGCCCAGGGCGTAGCCAAAAACATTCAGTACTTC
CASTAQGVAKNIQYF
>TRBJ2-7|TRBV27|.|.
TGTGCCAGCTCAAGGGGCACAGACGAGCAGTACTTC
CASSRGTDEQYF
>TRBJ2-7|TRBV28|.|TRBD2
TGTGCCAGCCTACTGGCGGGGGGCCCCTACGAGCAGTACTTC
CASLLAGGPYEQYF
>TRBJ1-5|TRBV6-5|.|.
TGTGCCAGCAAAGGGACAAATCAGCCCCAGCATTTT
CASKGTNQPQHF
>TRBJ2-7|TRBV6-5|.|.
TGTGCCAGCAGTCGTGACAGAAACTACGAGCAGTACTTC
CASSRDRNYEQYF
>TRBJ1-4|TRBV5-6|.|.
TGTGCCAGCAGCTTGGCCGGGCGGGAACCTAATGAAAAACTGTTTTTT
CASSLAGREPNEKLFF
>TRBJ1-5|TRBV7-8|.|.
TGTGCCAGCAGCTTAGAGGCAGGGCTGAGCAATCAGCCCCAGCATTTT
CASSLEAGLSNQPQHF
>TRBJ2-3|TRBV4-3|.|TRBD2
TGCGCCAGCAGCCAAGATCTATCGCGGGGGAGCACAGATACGCAGTATTTT
CASSQDLSRGSTDTQYF
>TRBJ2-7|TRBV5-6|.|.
TGTGCCAGCAGCGGCGGACAGTTTTTATACGAGCAGTACTTC
CASSGGQFLYEQYF
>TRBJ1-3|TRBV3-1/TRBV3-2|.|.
TGTGCCAGCAGATCGACACCTTATAGGGGTGGAAACACCATATATTTT
CASRSTPYRGGNTIYF
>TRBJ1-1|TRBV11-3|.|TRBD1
TGTGCCAGCAGCACCGGACAGGGTAACACTGAAGCTTTCTTT
CASSTGQGNTEAFF
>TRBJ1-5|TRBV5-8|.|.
TGTGCCAGCAGCTTGTGGCAGAACAGCAATCAGCCCCAGCATTTT
CASSLWQNSNQPQHF
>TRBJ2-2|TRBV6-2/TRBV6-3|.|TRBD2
TGTGCCAGCAGTTACACCACCCCGGGAGGGGGGGACACCGGGGAGCTGTTTTTT
CASSYTTPGGGDTGELFF
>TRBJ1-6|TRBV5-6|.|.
TGTGCCAGCAGCTTGGGGGGTCAGGGTAATTCACCCCTCCACTTT
CASSLGGQGNSPLHF
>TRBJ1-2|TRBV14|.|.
TGTGCCAGCAGCCACGACGGGGGCTACACCTTC
CASSHDGGYTF
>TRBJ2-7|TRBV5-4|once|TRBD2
TGTGCCAGCAGCTTGGCTAGCGGGGCCTACGAGCAGTACTTC
CASSLASGAYEQYF
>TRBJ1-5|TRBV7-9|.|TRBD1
TGTGCCAGCAGCCCGGACAGGGAGGCTCAGCCCCAGCATTTT
CASSPDREAQPQHF
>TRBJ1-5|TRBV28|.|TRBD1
TGTGCCAGCAGCCATGGGACAGGGGAGGATCAGCCCCAGCATTTT
CASSHGTGEDQPQHF
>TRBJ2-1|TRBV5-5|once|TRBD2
TGTGCCAGCAGCCTGCCCTCTAACGGGGGGGCCAGGTATGAGCAGTTCTTC
CASSLPSNGGARYEQFF
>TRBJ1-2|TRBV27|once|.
TGTGCCAGCAGCTTTACGGGGGGTTGGGGTATGAGCTATGGCTACACCTTC
CASSFTGGWGMSYGYTF
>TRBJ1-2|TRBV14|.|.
TGTGCCAGCAGCCAAGGGCGGTACTATGGCTACACCTTC
CASSQGRYYGYTF
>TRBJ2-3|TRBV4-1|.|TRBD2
TGCGCCAGCGGCAAGACTAGCGGGGGGCCAGGCGATACGCAGTATTTT
CASGKTSGGPGDTQYF
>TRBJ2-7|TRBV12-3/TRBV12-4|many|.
TGTGCCAGCAGGCAGGACATACGGGACGAGCAGTACTTC
CASRQDIRDEQYF
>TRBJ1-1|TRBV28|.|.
TGTGCCAGCAGGGACGCAGGGGAAACTGAAGCTTTCTTT
CASRDAGETEAFF
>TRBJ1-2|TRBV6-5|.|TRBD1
TGTGCCAGCACGAGACAGGGGTTTGGCTACACCTTC
CASTRQGFGYTF
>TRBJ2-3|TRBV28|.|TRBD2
TGTGCCAGCAGTTTATGGGGAGAAATAGCGGGGAGCGGCGATACGCAGTATTTT
CASSLWGEIAGSGDTQYF
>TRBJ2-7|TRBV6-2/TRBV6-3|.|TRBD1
TGTGCCAGCAGTTACGCGGGACAGGGCGACGAGCAGTACTTC
CASSYAGQGDEQYF
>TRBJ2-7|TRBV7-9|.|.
TGTGCCAGCAGCTCAGGAGCCACAGGGATACCTTACTTC
CASSSGATGIPYF
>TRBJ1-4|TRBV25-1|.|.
TGTGCCAGCAGTGACCTAATTGAAAAACTGTTTTTT
CASSDLIEKLFF
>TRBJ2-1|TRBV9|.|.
TGTGCCAGCAGCGTATTTGGGGGGACGAATGAGCAGTTCTTC
CASSVFGGTNEQFF
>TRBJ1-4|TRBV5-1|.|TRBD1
TGCGCCAGCAGCTCGGAAGCGACAGGGTTTTTGGAAAAACTGTTTTTT
CASSSEATGFLEKLFF
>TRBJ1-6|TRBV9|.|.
TGTGCCAGCAGCGTAGTTTCGGATAATTCACCCCTCCACTTT
CASSVVSDNSPLHF